The source of this TCR beta chain is a study of shared clonotypes between healthy human individuals. Findings of the study overall: Sharing across a few donors was seen in roughly 5% of naive CD4 clonotypes.

Each subset's genomic DNA was shared equally among a number of immunoSEQ plates. The data were produced by immunoSEQ multiplex PCR, yet TCRdb's version contains in-frame clones alone and is incomplete. The data show about 1.5 million clones, under 99% seen once. As to this clone: Its antigen is not known.

The CDR3 runs 14 residues. The V and J ends lost 5 bases and 5 bases respectively, with 16 bases between them. CDR1 is MDHEN, CDR2 SYDVKM, per germline. Specimen: naive CD4+ T cells sorted from blood. Indicated subset: CD45RA+ positively selected. The sequence came from a man younger than 45 in good health. The chain links TRBV28 to TRBJ2-7; a possible D gene is TRBD2 (6 bases). CDR3 region: CASSQTGGFDEQYF. The CDR3 nucleotides read TGTGCCAGCAGTCAAACCGGGGGTTTCGACGAGCAGTACTTC.